The present T cell receptor (beta chain) was sequenced within a study of CD8 T cells in ankylosing spondylitis. TCRdb analysed the 5' RACE reads with MiXCR anew, one entry per CDR3 protein. In the table there are about 540,000 distinct CDR3 sequences, approximately 11% of which are singletons. Between the trimmed V and J ends, which lost 5 bases and 2 bases, there was a span of 18 bases. The CDR3 spans 15 residues. CDR1 and CDR2 (germline): DFQATT, SNEGSKA (reference sequence). General observations from the study: Within ankylosing spondylitis blood, a TCR beta motif made up of several highly homologous variants appeared to be characteristic.

Regarding this clonotype: Its antigen is as yet unknown.

The rearrangement links TRBV20-1 to TRBJ2-5; D possibly corresponds to TRBD1 (7 bases). The sequence derives from a male donor with ankylosing spondylitis. The sequenced sample was blood, either unsorted or a sorted T cell fraction (not recorded which). CDR3 region: CSAYRLGGGQETQYF. The CDR3 nucleotides read TGCAGTGCTTACAGACTAGGGGGCGGGCAAGAGACCCAGTACTTC.